This TCR beta chain came from a study of blood T cell repertoires in COVID-19. Study at large: Acute-phase and convalescent COVID-19 samples originated in the United States, Italy and Spain. The cDNA or gDNA used as material had been derived from T cells, B-cell-depleted T cells, or PBMCs.

In the original workflow: Estimates of nucleated cell counts were drawn from the amplification of reference gene primers. Profiled with immunoSEQ multiplex PCR; TCRdb holds only in-frame clones, not every one. The DNA gave D and trimming, while V, J and clone size come from that table. The sample has about 90,000 clones; roughly 92% are singletons. The CDR3 covers 16 residues. The chain joins TRBV12-1 to TRBJ1-2; TRBD1, the table's D call, lacks a check against the DNA. TRBV12-1 has pseudogene status. The clonotype was recovered from a woman in her sixties or seventies with active COVID-19. Sequenced sample: peripheral blood. The CDR3 bases are TGTGCCAGCAGCTTTGCGAGACAGGACCCTAACTATGGCTACACCTTC. Its protein product is CASSFARQDPNYGYTF.